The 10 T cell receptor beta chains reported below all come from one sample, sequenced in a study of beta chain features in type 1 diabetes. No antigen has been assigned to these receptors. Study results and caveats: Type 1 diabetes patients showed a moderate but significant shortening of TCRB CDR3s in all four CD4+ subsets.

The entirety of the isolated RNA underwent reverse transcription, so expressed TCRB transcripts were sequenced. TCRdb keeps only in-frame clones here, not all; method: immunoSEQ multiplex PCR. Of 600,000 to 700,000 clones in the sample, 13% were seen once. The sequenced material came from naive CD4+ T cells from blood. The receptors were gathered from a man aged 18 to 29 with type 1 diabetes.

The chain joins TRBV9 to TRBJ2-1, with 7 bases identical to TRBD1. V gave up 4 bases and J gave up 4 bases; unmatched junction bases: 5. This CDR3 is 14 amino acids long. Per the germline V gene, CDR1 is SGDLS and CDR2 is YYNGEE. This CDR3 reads CASSQDRRYNEQFF. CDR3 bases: TGTGCCAGCAGCCAGGACAGGAGATACAATGAGCAGTTCTTC.

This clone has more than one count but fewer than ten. This CDR3 reads CASSQVDRDHQPQHF. The CDR3 DNA is TGTGCCAGCAGCCAAGTCGACAGGGATCATCAGCCCCAGCATTTT. The chain combines TRBV4-2 with TRBJ1-5; TRBD1 matches at 7 bases. V gave up 1 base and J gave up 5 bases; unmatched junction bases: 5. The germline V gene has CDR1 LGHNA and CDR2 YNFKEQ. The CDR3 totals 15 residues.

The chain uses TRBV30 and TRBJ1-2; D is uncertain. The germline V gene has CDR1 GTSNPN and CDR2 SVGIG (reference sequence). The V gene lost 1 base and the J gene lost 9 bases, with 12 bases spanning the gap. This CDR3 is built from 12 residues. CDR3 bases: TGTGCCTGGAGTGGGACGGAGCGCAGCTACACCTTC. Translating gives CAWSGTERSYTF. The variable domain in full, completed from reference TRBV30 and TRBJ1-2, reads SQTIHQWPATLVQPVGSPLSLECTVEGTSNPNLYWYRQAAGRGLQLLFYSVGIGQISSEVPQNLSASRPQDRQFILSSKKLLLSDSGFYLCAWSGTERSYTFGSGTRLTVV.

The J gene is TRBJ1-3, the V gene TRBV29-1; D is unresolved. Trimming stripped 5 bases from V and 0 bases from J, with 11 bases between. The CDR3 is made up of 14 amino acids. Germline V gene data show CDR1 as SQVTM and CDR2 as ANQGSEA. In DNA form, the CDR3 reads TGCAGCGTTTTAAGTCGGAGCTCTGGAAACACCATATATTTT. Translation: CSVLSRSSGNTIYF.

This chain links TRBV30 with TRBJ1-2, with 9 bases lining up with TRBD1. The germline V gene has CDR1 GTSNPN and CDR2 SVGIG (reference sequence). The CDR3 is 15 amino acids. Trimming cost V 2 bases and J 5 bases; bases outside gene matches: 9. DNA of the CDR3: TGTGCCTGGAGTCACCGGGACAGGGCCTATTATGGCTACACCTTC. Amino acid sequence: CAWSHRDRAYYGYTF. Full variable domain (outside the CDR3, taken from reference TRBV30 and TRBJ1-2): SQTIHQWPATLVQPVGSPLSLECTVEGTSNPNLYWYRQAAGRGLQLLFYSVGIGQISSEVPQNLSASRPQDRQFILSSKKLLLSDSGFYLCAWSHRDRAYYGYTFGSGTRLTVV.

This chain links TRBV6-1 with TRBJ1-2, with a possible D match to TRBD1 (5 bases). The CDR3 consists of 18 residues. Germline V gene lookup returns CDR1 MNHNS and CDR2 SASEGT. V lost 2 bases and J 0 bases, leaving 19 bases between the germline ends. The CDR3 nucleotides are TGTGCCAGCAGTGAAAGTTTGGTTTGGGACGGTTCTAACTATGGCTACACCTTC. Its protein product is CASSESLVWDGSNYGYTF.

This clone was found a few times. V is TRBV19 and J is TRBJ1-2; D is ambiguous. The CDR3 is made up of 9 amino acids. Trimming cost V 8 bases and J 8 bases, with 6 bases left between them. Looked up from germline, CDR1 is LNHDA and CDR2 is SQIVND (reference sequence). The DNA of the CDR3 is TGTGCCAGTGGCCCGGGCTACACCTTC. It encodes CASGPGYTF. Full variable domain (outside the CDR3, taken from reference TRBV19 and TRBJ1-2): DGGITQSPKYLFRKEGQNVTLSCEQNLNHDAMYWYRQDPGQGLRLIYYSQIVNDFQKGDIAEGYSVSREKKESFPLTVTSAQKNPTAFYLCASGPGYTFGSGTRLTVV.

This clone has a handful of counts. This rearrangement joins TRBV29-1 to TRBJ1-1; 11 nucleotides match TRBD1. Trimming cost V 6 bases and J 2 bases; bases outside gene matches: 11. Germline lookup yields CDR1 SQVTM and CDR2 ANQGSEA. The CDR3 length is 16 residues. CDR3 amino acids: CSVHPGQGVLNTEAFF. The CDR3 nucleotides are TGCAGCGTCCACCCGGGACAGGGGGTTTTAAACACTGAAGCTTTCTTT.

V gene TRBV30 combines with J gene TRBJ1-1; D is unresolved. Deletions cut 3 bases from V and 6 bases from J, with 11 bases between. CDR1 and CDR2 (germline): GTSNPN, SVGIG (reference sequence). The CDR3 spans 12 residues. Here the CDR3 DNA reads TGTGCCTGGAGGGTGGAATGGGCTGAAGCTTTCTTT. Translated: CAWRVEWAEAFF.

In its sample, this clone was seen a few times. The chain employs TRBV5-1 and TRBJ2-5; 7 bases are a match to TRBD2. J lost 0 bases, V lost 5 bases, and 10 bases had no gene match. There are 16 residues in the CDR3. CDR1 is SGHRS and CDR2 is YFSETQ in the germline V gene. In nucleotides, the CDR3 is TGCGCCAGCAGAATTCCGGGACTACCCCACCAAGAGACCCAGTACTTC. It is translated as CASRIPGLPHQETQYF.